The 28 T cell receptor beta chains in this list originate from one sample, sequenced in a study of blood T cell repertoires in COVID-19 (TCRdb year 2020). Library preparation was by the immunoSEQ multiplex PCR assay. Sourced from immuneACCESS, this table was stored by TCRdb with only in-frame sequences that have V and J called. A share of the clones is absent; for the studies checked, an unresolved V gene accounts for under half, and the remainder has no known explanation. The sample contains 200,000 to 250,000 clones, 70% to 90% of them found a single time. The ten largest clones capture around 10% of the sample. Sequenced sample: peripheral blood. The receptors were sampled from a man aged 45-60 years with COVID-19, enrolled during active disease.

The CDR3 loop is CASSPQGTDTQYF. As DNA, the CDR3 is TGTGCCAGCAGCCCACAGGGTACAGATACGCAGTATTTT. This chain links TRBV7-3 with TRBJ2-3; possibly TRBD1 for D (6 bases). Trimming stripped 5 bases from V and 3 bases from J, with 9 bases between. Looked up from germline, CDR1 is SGHTA and CDR2 is FQGTGA. The CDR3 is 13 residues long.

The J gene is TRBJ2-2, the V gene TRBV5-1, with 7 bases aligning to TRBD1. Germline CDR1 reads SGHRS; CDR2 reads YFSETQ. The CDR3 is 15 residues long. With V trimmed by 5 bases and J by 3 bases, 7 bases remained unmatched. This CDR3 is CASRTTGRYTGELFF. Written as DNA, the CDR3 is TGCGCCAGCAGGACGACAGGGCGATACACCGGGGAGCTGTTTTTT.

The rearrangement uses TRBV7-2 and TRBJ1-2; a possible D gene is TRBD1 (5 bases). The CDR3 contains 15 residues. The V and J ends lost 0 bases and 3 bases respectively, with 11 bases between them. Germline assignment: CDR1 SGHTA and CDR2 FQGNSA. The CDR3 region is CASSLAVQGDYGYTF. DNA for the CDR3: TGTGCCAGCAGCTTAGCGGTCCAAGGGGACTATGGCTACACCTTC.

The rearrangement joins TRBV2 to TRBJ1-5; D is undetermined. V was pared by 9 bases and J by 3 bases, with 12 bases between. The CDR3 has 13 amino acids. The germline V gene has CDR1 SNHLY and CDR2 FYNNEI. CDR3 nucleotide sequence: TGTGCCAGGGCGGAGGGCGTCAATCAGCCCCAGCATTTT. Amino acid sequence: CARAEGVNQPQHF.

The chain recombines TRBV5-4 with TRBJ2-5, with D perhaps matching TRBD2 (5 bases). The germline V gene has CDR1 SGHNT and CDR2 YYREEE (reference sequence). V was clipped by 4 bases and J by 1 base, with 14 bases between them. The CDR3 covers 15 residues. The CDR3: CASSPWGVSQETQYF. CDR3 nucleotide sequence: TGTGCCAGCAGCCCCTGGGGAGTCAGCCAAGAGACCCAGTACTTC.

The genes are TRBV3-1 (or the pseudogene TRBV3-2) and TRBJ1-5; D not resolved. Germline values: CDR1 LGHDT, CDR2 YNNKEL (reference sequence). This CDR3 comprises 12 residues. Trimming left V 2 bases short and J 5 bases short, with 4 bases between. CDR3 sequence reads: CASSQQDQPQHF. CDR3 nucleotide sequence: TGTGCCAGCAGCCAACAGGATCAGCCCCAGCATTTT.

The chain joins TRBV28 to TRBJ2-2, with unresolved D. The CDR3 extends over 15 amino acids. Germline CDR1 is MDHEN and CDR2 is SYDVKM. Trimming shortened V by 2 bases and J by 0 bases, and 7 bases separated the two germline ends. The CDR3: CASSLARSNTGELFF. The CDR3 nucleotides are TGTGCCAGCAGTTTAGCCAGGTCGAACACCGGGGAGCTGTTTTTT.

The J gene is TRBJ2-7, the V gene TRBV5-6; 7 bases are a match to TRBD1. The CDR3 sequence is 14 residues long. Germline V CDR1 and CDR2: SGHDT, YYEEEE. Losses at the gene ends were 2 bases for V and 2 bases for J; bases not matched to a gene: 4. The CDR3 nucleotides read TGTGCCAGCAGCTTTGGGACAGAGGCCTACGAGCAGTACTTC. Translation gives CASSFGTEAYEQYF.

This rearrangement joins TRBV6-2 or TRBV6-3 to TRBJ1-2; D is uncertain. The CDR3 covers 16 residues. V lost 2 bases and J 4 bases, leaving 17 bases between the germline ends. Germline V CDR1 and CDR2: MNHEY, SVGEGT. The CDR3 loop is CASSYPTGGLGYGYTF. Written as DNA, the CDR3 is TGTGCCAGCAGTTACCCGACGGGTGGCCTCGGCTATGGCTACACCTTC.

The chain has TRBV5-1 and TRBJ2-7; TRBD1 matches 8 bases. Germline trimming cut 0 bases from V and 6 bases from J; bases unmatched to any gene: 8. This CDR3 is 15 amino acids long. Germline CDR1 SGHRS, CDR2 YFSETQ. This CDR3 is CASSLGRTGPSEQYF. The DNA for the CDR3 is TGCGCCAGCAGCTTGGGCCGGACAGGGCCGAGCGAGCAGTACTTC. The whole variable domain, remainder taken from reference TRBV5-1 and TRBJ2-7, is KAGVTQTPRYLIKTRGQQVTLSCSPISGHRSVSWYQQTPGQGLQFLFEYFSETQRNKGNFPGRFSGRQFSNSRSEMNVSTLELGDSALYLCASSLGRTGPSEQYFGPGTRLTVT.

V gene TRBV4-3 combines with J gene TRBJ2-3; maybe TRBD2 (7 bases). Germline V gene data show CDR1 as LGHNA and CDR2 as YSLEER. CDR3 length: 16 residues. With 0 bases removed from V and 4 bases from J, the gap between germline ends came to 14 bases. The CDR3 DNA sequence: TGCGCCAGCAGCCAAGATAGTAGAGGGGGGGCAGATACGCAGTATTTT. As protein: CASSQDSRGGADTQYF.

V and J are TRBV4-3 and TRBJ2-1; perhaps TRBD1 as D (6 bases). The ends were cut back, 7 bases at V and 3 bases at J, with 16 bases in the middle. The CDR3 has 15 residues. Per the germline V gene, CDR1 is LGHNA and CDR2 is YSLEER. CDR3 coding DNA: TGCGCCAGCAACAAGGACAGAGCTAACTACAATGAGCAGTTCTTC. Translated, it gives CASNKDRANYNEQFF.

V gene TRBV5-1 combines with J gene TRBJ1-4; no firm D call. Trimming left V 2 bases short and J 8 bases short, with 13 bases between. The CDR3 length is 14 residues. Looked up from germline, CDR1 is SGHRS and CDR2 is YFSETQ. The CDR3 bases are TGCGCCAGCAGCTTATACCTCGGAGGGGAAAAACTGTTTTTT. Its translation: CASSLYLGGEKLFF.

The chain is built from TRBV5-1 and TRBJ2-2; D possibly corresponds to TRBD1 (6 bases). Germline loops: CDR1 SGHRS, CDR2 YFSETQ. V was pared by 1 base and J by 1 base, with 8 bases between. The CDR3 consists of 15 residues. The CDR3 DNA follows: TGCGCCAGCAGCTTGACAGGGAAGAACACCGGGGAGCTGTTTTTT. Protein: CASSLTGKNTGELFF.

The chain recombines TRBV5-1 with TRBJ1-2; D ambiguous. V was pared by 2 bases and J by 1 base, with 6 bases between. The CDR3 is made up of 13 amino acids. The germline CDR1 and CDR2 sequences are SGHRS and YFSETQ. The CDR3 here is CASSLNNNYGYTF. Here the CDR3 DNA reads TGCGCCAGCAGCTTAAACAATAACTATGGCTACACCTTC.

The chain combines TRBV18 with TRBJ2-7; 11 bases are a match to TRBD1. The CDR3 is made up of 20 amino acids. With V trimmed by 6 bases and J by 0 bases, 19 bases remained unmatched. CDR1 KGHSH and CDR2 LQKENI come from the germline V gene. The CDR3 is CASSFEPGQGGIGPSYEQYF. For the CDR3, the DNA is TGTGCCAGCTCTTTCGAACCGGGACAGGGGGGAATCGGTCCCTCCTACGAGCAGTACTTC.

This chain connects TRBV24-1 to TRBJ1-2; TRBD1 might be the D (6 bases). V lost 9 bases to trimming and J lost 4 bases, with 14 bases between them. Per the germline V gene, CDR1 is KGHDR and CDR2 is SFDVKD. This CDR3 is built from 13 residues. The CDR3 DNA reads TGTGCCACCCGAGACAGGTCATCCTATGGCTACACCTTC. This encodes CATRDRSSYGYTF.

This chain joins TRBV3-1 (or the pseudogene TRBV3-2) and TRBJ2-5; 10 positions agree with TRBD2. Germline V gives CDR1 LGHDT, CDR2 YNNKEL (reference sequence). The CDR3 is made up of 16 amino acids. After removal of 0 bases from V and 2 bases from J, the junction contained 3 bases not matched to a gene. The CDR3 loop reads CASSQDLTSGQETQYF. Written as DNA, the CDR3 is TGTGCCAGCAGCCAAGATTTGACTAGCGGGCAAGAGACCCAGTACTTC.

This chain links TRBV2 with TRBJ2-3; 7 bases agree with TRBD2. From germline, CDR1 is SNHLY and CDR2 FYNNEI. This CDR3 is 12 amino acids long. V lost 8 bases and J lost 2; bases outside the gene matches: 1. CDR3: CASAGDTDTQYF. CDR3 nucleotide sequence: TGTGCCAGCGCGGGGGACACAGATACGCAGTATTTT.

This chain joins TRBV27 and TRBJ2-7; no definite D call. Trimming cost V 3 bases and J 0 bases, with 12 bases left between them. Germline CDR1 is MNHEY and CDR2 is SMNVEV (reference sequence). This CDR3 is built from 15 residues. The CDR3 DNA sequence: TGTGCCAGCAGTTTCCACCCGAGGAGCTCCTACGAGCAGTACTTC. Protein: CASSFHPRSSYEQYF.

Here the CDR3 reads CASSLVVGSSYEQYF. The CDR3 DNA reads as TGTGCCAGCAGCTTAGTGGTAGGGAGCTCCTACGAGCAGTACTTC. The chain employs TRBV7-9 and TRBJ2-7; the D gene is possibly TRBD2 (5 bases). The CDR3 is 15 amino acids. Germline lookup yields CDR1 SEHNR and CDR2 FQNEAQ (reference sequence). The V end lost 1 base, the J end lost 0 bases, and 10 bases lay between the germline ends.

The rearrangement links TRBV5-4 to TRBJ1-1; D remains unclear. Deletions cut 1 base from V and 7 bases from J, with 8 bases between. The CDR3 totals 12 residues. CDR1 and CDR2 (germline): SGHNT, YYREEE (reference sequence). CDR3 protein: CASSLLAGEAFF. For the CDR3, the DNA is TGTGCCAGCAGCTTGCTGGCAGGTGAAGCTTTCTTT.

The chain has TRBV2 and TRBJ2-7; 7 bases are a match to TRBD1. The length of the CDR3 is 12 residues. Trimming took 6 bases from V and 6 from J; bases not matched to a gene: 5. Germline V gives CDR1 SNHLY, CDR2 FYNNEI. CDR3 in amino acids: CASSLTGTEQYF. DNA for the CDR3: TGTGCCAGCAGCCTGACAGGGACCGAGCAGTACTTC.

V is TRBV29-1 and J is TRBJ2-6; 9 bases map to TRBD1. Unmatched junction bases numbered 10, after V lost 7 bases and J lost 0 bases. Germline assignment: CDR1 SQVTM and CDR2 ANQGSEA. The length of the CDR3 is 17 residues. As DNA, the CDR3 is TGCAGCGCCGGTCGGGGGACAGGGCACTCTGGGGCCAACGTCCTGACTTTC. Amino acid sequence: CSAGRGTGHSGANVLTF. The full variable domain, completed using reference TRBV29-1 and TRBJ2-6, is SAVISQKPSRDICQRGTSLTIQCQVDSQVTMMFWYRQQPGQSLTLIATANQGSEATYESGFVIDKFPISRPNLTFSTLTVSNMSPEDSSIYLCSAGRGTGHSGANVLTFGAGSRLTVL.

The chain carries TRBV5-1 and TRBJ2-3, with D unresolved. V was clipped by 2 bases and J by 2 bases, with 12 bases between them. Per the germline V gene, CDR1 is SGHRS and CDR2 is YFSETQ. The CDR3 totals 15 residues. The CDR3 protein is CASSLAYGFTDTQYF. The DNA of the CDR3 is TGCGCCAGCAGCTTAGCATACGGTTTCACAGATACGCAGTATTTT.

The gene calls are TRBV11-2 and TRBJ2-1; 7 nucleotides line up with TRBD2. Per germline, CDR1 SGHAT and CDR2 FQNNGV. The ends lost 0 bases at V and 7 bases at J; junction bases unmatched: 3. CDR3 length equals 14 residues. The CDR3 sequence: CASSLDAGVNEQFF. The CDR3 DNA reads TGTGCCAGCAGCTTAGACGCGGGAGTTAATGAGCAGTTCTTC.

The table lists this clone with a count of one. The chain combines TRBV5-1 with TRBJ2-7; 7 nucleotides align to TRBD2. After removal of 2 bases from V and 1 base from J, the junction contained 3 bases not matched to a gene. The germline V gene has CDR1 SGHRS and CDR2 YFSETQ. The CDR3 spans 14 residues. The CDR3 region is CASSFGLVSYEQYF. In nucleotides, the CDR3 is TGCGCCAGCAGCTTCGGACTAGTTTCCTACGAGCAGTACTTC.

This chain links TRBV27 with TRBJ1-4; TRBD1 agrees at 7 bases. The V segment lost 6 bases and the J segment 5 bases; nucleotides outside the gene matches: 3. This CDR3 region has 13 residues. In germline, CDR1 is MNHEY, CDR2 SMNVEV (reference sequence). The CDR3 bases are TGTGCCAGCAGGGGACAGCTGAATGAAAAACTGTTTTTT. Protein: CASRGQLNEKLFF.